This is a list of T cell receptor beta chains from one sample in a study of T cell responses to AZD1222 COVID-19 vaccine. Using immunoSEQ multiplex PCR, the repertoire was profiled, and TCRdb retains in-frame clones only, with some absent. The data contain 100,000 to 150,000 clones, 92% of them singletons. The specimen was peripheral blood, collected on day 0 of AZD1222 vaccination. These receptors were taken from an adult in good health. CDR3s leave out the opening cysteine and the closing phenylalanine or tryptophan.

TRBJ1-1 TRBV29-1 SGRQGARTEAF
TRBJ1-1 TRBV29-1 SVTHRQSYTEAF
TRBJ1-2 TRBV20-1 SARGIDGYT
TRBJ2-2 TRBV10-3 AIGQGGTGELF
TRBJ1-2 TRBV5-1 ASSSGPTGYYGYT
TRBJ2-2 TRBV18 ASSPSPSGELF
TRBJ2-7 TRBV14 ASSLTSLEQY
TRBJ2-1 TRBV7-3 ASSVGGGGYNEQF
TRBJ2-5 TRBV10-1 ASSEVACGSLETQY
TRBJ1-5 TRBV7-9 ASSRTNTEPQH
TRBJ2-1 TRBV5-1 ASSLGGGGSYNEQF
TRBJ2-1 TRBV3-1/TRBV3-2 ASSPHKRALAYEQF
TRBJ2-7 TRBV5-1 ASSFGTSGRPTYEQY
TRBJ2-7 TRBV27 ASITRRGFTYEQY
TRBJ2-3 TRBV13 ASSLGPTDTQY
TRBJ2-1 TRBV6-1 ASSETPSNEQF
TRBJ2-2 TRBV7-9 ASSFGRGANTGELF
TRBJ2-5 TRBV9 ASSRQRTRETQY
TRBJ2-3 TRBV11-3 ASSSDRGGTDTQY
TRBJ1-1 TRBV6-5 ATRQGYTEAF
TRBJ1-1 TRBV13 ASGPGQINTEAF
TRBJ1-2 TRBV4-1 ASSQDGIGGAYGYT
TRBJ1-5 TRBV6-5 ASTTRDRGIQPQH
TRBJ1-2 TRBV10-3 AISELQNYGYT
TRBJ2-3 TRBV19 ASSIPGPHITDTQY
TRBJ2-5 TRBV5-1 ASSGASQETQY
TRBJ1-2 TRBV29-1 SVEGGDRGYFYGYT
TRBJ2-1 TRBV11-2 ASSQGTYKGNEQF
TRBJ2-3 TRBV7-3 ASSGSGSPSDTQY
TRBJ1-2 TRBV30 AWSVYGRISYGYT
TRBJ1-1 TRBV2 ASSDRFSTEAF
TRBJ2-2 TRBV5-1 ASSLAGQGTGELF
TRBJ2-7 TRBV6-5 ASKTPGGIFYEQY
TRBJ1-1 TRBV28 ASRYPGGRTEAF
TRBJ2-1 TRBV5-1 ASSLVSGSPNEQF
TRBJ1-5 TRBV28 ASGFDQPQH
TRBJ2-1 TRBV7-2 ASRPVGHNEQF
TRBJ1-1 TRBV27 ASRGSRSNTEAF
TRBJ1-2 TRBV19 ASSIAPNENYGYT
TRBJ2-5 TRBV7-9 ASSYVGGTQY
TRBJ1-5 TRBV30 AWSVVLGNQPQH
TRBJ1-2 TRBV19 ASSPHLGIRDYGYT
TRBJ1-3 TRBV19 ASSPYREYTIY
TRBJ2-1 TRBV18 ASSPFSDNPEQF
TRBJ2-1 TRBV30 AWSPLNEQF
TRBJ2-3 TRBV13 ASSSLRDRSTDTQY
TRBJ2-1 TRBV19 ASSPRQFEQF
TRBJ1-6 TRBV12-3/TRBV12-4 ASSPLLGSPLH
TRBJ2-2 TRBV7-6 ASSLNSGKNTGELF
TRBJ2-7 TRBV24-1 ATSSWSAYEQY
TRBJ2-1 TRBV7-9 VSTPTSGRGSVNEQF
TRBJ2-7 TRBV29-1 SVWGTEYEQY
TRBJ1-6 TRBV11-2 ASSLGGRGFNSPLH
TRBJ1-1 TRBV5-1 ASSLWVSQDTEAF